Listed here are 2 T cell receptor beta chains from one sample, sequenced in a study of identical twins. In TCRdb, the 5' RACE reads were re-called with MiXCR into one record per CDR3 protein. This table holds a few hundred thousand distinct CDR3 sequences, over 9.5% found once. The sequencing input was memory T cells sorted from blood. The source is a man aged 45-65 years in good health.

This clonotype was counted many times. This chain uses TRBV27 with TRBJ2-1; 8 nucleotides line up with TRBD2. After removal of 5 bases from V and 5 bases from J, the junction contained 11 bases not matched to a gene. Germline loops: CDR1 MNHEY, CDR2 SMNVEV (reference sequence). The CDR3 contains 16 residues. DNA of the CDR3: TGTGCCAGCAGTATCCTCGGGACTAGGGGGGACAATGAGCAGTTCTTC. Translation: CASSILGTRGDNEQFF.

This clonotype occurred many times. The chain combines TRBV7-8 with TRBJ2-5; 9 bases align to TRBD1. The CDR3 has 15 amino acids. After removal of 5 bases from V and 2 bases from J, the junction contained 6 bases not matched to a gene. The germline CDR1 and CDR2 sequences are SGHVS and FQNEAQ. The CDR3 nucleotides are TGTGCCAGCAGCCTGACAGGGGGTCTTCAAGAGACCCAGTACTTC. Translating it yields CASSLTGGLQETQYF. The full variable domain, with the rest looked up from reference TRBV7-8 and TRBJ2-5, is GAGVSQSPRYKVAKRGQDVALRCDPISGHVSLFWYQQALGQGPEFLTYFQNEAQLDKSGLPSDRFFAERPEGSVSTLKIQRTQQEDSAVYLCASSLTGGLQETQYFGPGTRLLVL.